This TCR beta chain was captured in a study of patients and donors after allogeneic stem cell transplantation. At least ten counts were recorded for this clonotype. MiXCR was run by TCRdb on the RT-PCR reads, yielding one entry per CDR3 protein. The sample holds 20,000 or so distinct CDR3 sequences, 4.9% seen once. V was trimmed by 0 bases and J by 4 bases, leaving 12 bases between them. Germline V gene data show CDR1 as SGHDT and CDR2 as YYEEEE. The CDR3 covers 15 residues. J is TRBJ2-3 and V is TRBV5-6; no reliable D call. This receptor was taken from a human donor who was either an allogeneic HSCT recipient or a stem cell or donor lymphocyte infusion donor (not recorded which). It is not recorded whose cells these are; they may come from a transplant donor. Sequencing was performed on blood, either unsorted or a sorted T cell fraction (not recorded which). CDR3 amino acids: CASSLAAYGSDTQYF. The DNA of the CDR3 is TGTGCCAGCAGCTTGGCAGCTTACGGGTCAGATACGCAGTATTTT.